This TCR beta chain was recorded in a study of blood T cell repertoires in COVID-19. Study as a whole: Samples taken during acute and convalescent COVID-19 were collected in the United States, Italy and Spain. PBMCs, B-cell-depleted T cells, or T cells were the source of the cDNA or gDNA that made up the material.

This clone was observed a few times. The CDR3 totals 15 residues. The J segment lost 6 bases and the V segment lost 5 bases, leaving 10 bases of the junction unmatched. The germline gives CDR1 MNHEY, CDR2 SVGAGI. Original handling: Estimation of nucleated cell counts was performed using reference gene primer amplification. Produced via immunoSEQ multiplex PCR; TCRdb's table is partial and in-frame only. V and J calls and clone size follow that table, whereas D and trimming were derived from the DNA. The top ten clones hold over 7% of a sample with 35,000 to 55,000 clones, around 86% of them seen once.

This TCR derives from a man aged 55-75 years with active COVID-19. Sample: peripheral blood. This chain joins TRBV6-5 and TRBJ1-1; the match to TRBD1 covers 9 bases. The CDR3 protein is CASSQGQGMYSEAFF. As DNA, the CDR3 is TGTGCCAGCAGTCAGGGACAGGGAATGTACTCTGAAGCTTTCTTT.